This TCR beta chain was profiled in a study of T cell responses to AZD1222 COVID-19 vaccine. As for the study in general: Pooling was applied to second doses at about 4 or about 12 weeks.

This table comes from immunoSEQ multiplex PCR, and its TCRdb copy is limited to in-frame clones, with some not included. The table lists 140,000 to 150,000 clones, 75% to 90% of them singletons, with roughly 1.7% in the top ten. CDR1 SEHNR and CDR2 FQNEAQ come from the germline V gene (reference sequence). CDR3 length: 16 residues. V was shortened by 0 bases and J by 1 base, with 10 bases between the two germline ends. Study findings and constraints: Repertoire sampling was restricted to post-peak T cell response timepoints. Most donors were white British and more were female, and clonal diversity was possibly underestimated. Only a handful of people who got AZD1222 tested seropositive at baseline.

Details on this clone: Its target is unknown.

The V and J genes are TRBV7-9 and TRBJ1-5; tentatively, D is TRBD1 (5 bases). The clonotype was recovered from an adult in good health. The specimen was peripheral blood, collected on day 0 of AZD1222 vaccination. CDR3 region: CASSLAGGYSNQPQHF. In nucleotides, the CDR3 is TGTGCCAGCAGCTTAGCCGGGGGGTACAGCAATCAGCCCCAGCATTTT. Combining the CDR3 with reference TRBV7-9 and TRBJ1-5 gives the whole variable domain DTGVSQNPRHKITKRGQNVTFRCDPISEHNRLYWYRQTLGQGPEFLTYFQNEAQLEKSRLLSDRFSAERPKGSFSTLEIQRTEQGDSAMYLCASSLAGGYSNQPQHFGDGTRLSIL.